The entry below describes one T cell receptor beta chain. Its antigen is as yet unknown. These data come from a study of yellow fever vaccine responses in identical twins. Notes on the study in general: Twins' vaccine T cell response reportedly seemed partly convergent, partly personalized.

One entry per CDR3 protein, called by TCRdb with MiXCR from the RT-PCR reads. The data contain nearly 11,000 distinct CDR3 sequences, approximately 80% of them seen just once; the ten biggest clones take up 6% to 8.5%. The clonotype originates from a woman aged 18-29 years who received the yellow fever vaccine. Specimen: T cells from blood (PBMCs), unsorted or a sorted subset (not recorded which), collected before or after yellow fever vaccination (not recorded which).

The CDR3 sequence: CASSDGQGATDTQYF. CDR3 nucleotides: TGTGCCAGCAGCGACGGACAGGGGGCTACAGATACGCAGTATTTT. This chain joins TRBV11-1 and TRBJ2-3, with 11 nucleotides matching TRBD1. From germline, CDR1 is SGHAT and CDR2 FQDESV (reference sequence). The V segment lost 5 bases and the J segment 3 bases; nucleotides outside the gene matches: 4. The CDR3 is 15 amino acids.